This entry lists 19 T cell receptor beta chains sequenced from one sample in a study of blood T cell repertoires in COVID-19 (dated by TCRdb to about 2020). The receptor library was made with the immunoSEQ multiplex PCR assay. The immuneACCESS repertoire file appears here via TCRdb, limited to in-frame rearrangements. These files lack a portion of the clones; in checked studies, under half of the deficit traces to unresolved V genes, and the cause of the others is not known. The sample table records around 290,000 clones; more than 70% of these occur just once. Over 2% of the sample is taken by the ten largest. Sequenced: PBMCs or T cells enriched from blood (not recorded which). The receptors originated from a woman between 55 and 75 years old in a cohort exposed to, infected with or recovered from COVID-19 (not recorded which).

The rearrangement links TRBV4-2 to TRBJ1-5; D is unclear. The CDR3 loop spans 16 amino acids. Trimming removed 0 bases from V and 3 bases from J, with 12 bases in between. CDR1 and CDR2 from the germline V gene are LGHNA and YNFKEQ. CDR3 bases: TGTGCCAGCAGCCAAGATACGGCGGCTCTCAATCAGCCCCAGCATTTT. Translating gives CASSQDTAALNQPQHF.

The rearrangement joins TRBV6-5 to TRBJ2-1, with 12 bases lining up with TRBD2. V dropped 10 bases and J dropped 8; count of bases not matched to a gene: 0. Germline V gene data show CDR1 as MNHEY and CDR2 as SVGAGI. The CDR3 is 11 residues long. CDR3 in amino acids: CATSGRDEQFF. The CDR3 nucleotides are TGTGCCACTAGCGGGAGGGATGAGCAGTTCTTC.

The genes are TRBV5-1 and TRBJ1-1; no reliable D call. Germline CDR1 reads SGHRS; CDR2 reads YFSETQ. CDR3 length equals 14 residues. V was clipped by 1 base and J by 2 bases, with 9 bases between them. CDR3 protein: CASSLTEANTEAFF. The CDR3, as DNA: TGCGCCAGCAGCTTGACAGAAGCAAACACTGAAGCTTTCTTT.

The chain has TRBV10-3 and TRBJ2-3, with D maybe TRBD2 (5 bases). Germline assignment: CDR1 ENHRY and CDR2 SYGVKD. The ends were cut back, 3 bases at V and 5 bases at J, with 6 bases in the middle. This CDR3 spans 12 amino acids. CDR3 coding DNA: TGTGCCATCAGTGAACGGGAAGATACGCAGTATTTT. It yields the protein CAISEREDTQYF.

The chain has TRBV21-1 and TRBJ1-4; the table's D call, TRBD1, was not checked against the DNA. TRBV21-1 is a pseudogene locus. This CDR3 comprises 18 residues. The CDR3 reads CASSKVGATGSRDEKLFF. The CDR3 DNA reads TGTGCCAGCAGCAAAGTGGGGGCGACAGGGAGTAGAGATGAAAAACTGTTTTTT.

The V call is TRBV6-5, the J call TRBJ2-2; tentative D call: TRBD1 (5 bases). CDR1 and CDR2 (germline): MNHEY, SVGAGI. V shed 2 bases and J shed 6 bases, with 10 bases lying between them. This CDR3 region has 14 residues. The CDR3 here is CASSYEAGPGELFF. The CDR3 DNA sequence: TGTGCCAGCAGTTACGAGGCAGGGCCCGGGGAGCTGTTTTTT.

The genes are TRBV27 and TRBJ2-7; 10 bases line up with TRBD1. V lost 6 bases to trimming and J lost 0 bases; unmatched junction nucleotides: 5. Germline assignment: CDR1 MNHEY and CDR2 SMNVEV (reference sequence). This CDR3 region has 15 residues. In DNA form, the CDR3 reads TGTGCCAGCAGGGGGACAGGGGCCAGCTCCTACGAGCAGTACTTC. It specifies CASRGTGASSYEQYF.

The chain combines TRBV28 with TRBJ1-1, with 7 bases matching TRBD1. The ends lost 5 bases at V and 1 base at J; junction bases unmatched: 4. This CDR3 is built from 14 residues. CDR1 and CDR2 from the germline V gene are MDHEN and SYDVKM. The CDR3 bases are TGTGCCAGCAGTCGAGGGGGCGCGAACACTGAAGCTTTCTTT. Translated, it gives CASSRGGANTEAFF.

The chain employs TRBV19 and TRBJ2-7; weak D call: TRBD2 (6 bases). Trimming removed 5 bases from V and 0 bases from J, with 17 bases in between. Germline V gives CDR1 LNHDA, CDR2 SQIVND (reference sequence). The CDR3 has 16 residues. The CDR3 sequence is CASSPRASVSSYEQYF. The CDR3 nucleotides read TGTGCCAGTAGTCCCCGAGCTAGCGTTAGCTCCTACGAGCAGTACTTC. The variable domain in full, with the rest retrieved from reference TRBV19 and TRBJ2-7, is DGGITQSPKYLFRKEGQNVTLSCEQNLNHDAMYWYRQDPGQGLRLIYYSQIVNDFQKGDIAEGYSVSREKKESFPLTVTSAQKNPTAFYLCASSPRASVSSYEQYFGPGTRLTVT.

The chain couples TRBV5-4 to TRBJ1-3; the D is unclear. The CDR3 is 14 amino acids. Trimming left V 0 bases short and J 2 bases short, with 6 bases between. The germline V gene has CDR1 SGHNT and CDR2 YYREEE (reference sequence). This CDR3 is CASSLVGAGNTIYF. Here the CDR3 DNA reads TGTGCCAGCAGCTTGGTAGGAGCTGGAAACACCATATATTTT. Using reference TRBV5-4 and TRBJ1-3 for the parts outside the CDR3, the full variable domain is ETGVTQSPTHLIKTRGQQVTLRCSSQSGHNTVSWYQQALGQGPQFIFQYYREEENGRGNFPPRFSGLQFPNYSSELNVNALELDDSALYLCASSLVGAGNTIYFGEGSWLTVV.

The chain is built from TRBV2 and TRBJ1-3, with D uncertain. Trimming shortened V by 3 bases and J by 2 bases, and 8 bases separated the two germline ends. The CDR3 sequence is 14 residues long. Germline V lookup: CDR1 SNHLY, CDR2 FYNNEI. CDR3 in DNA: TGTGCCAGCAGTGAGGGCTGGGCTGGAAACACCATATATTTT. As protein: CASSEGWAGNTIYF. The complete variable domain, with remaining parts taken from reference TRBV2 and TRBJ1-3, reads EPEVTQTPSHQVTQMGQEVILRCVPISNHLYFYWYRQILGQKVEFLVSFYNNEISEKSEIFDDQFSVERPDGSNFTLKIRSTKLEDSAMYFCASSEGWAGNTIYFGEGSWLTVV.

The gene calls are TRBV9 and TRBJ2-1, with 9 bases aligning to TRBD2. The CDR3 totals 18 residues. Germline CDR1 is SGDLS and CDR2 is YYNGEE. V trimming: 0 bases; J trimming: 0 bases; junction bases outside the gene matches: 7. The CDR3 protein is CASSVGAGGRSSYNEQFF. The CDR3 nucleotides are TGTGCCAGCAGCGTAGGAGCGGGAGGTCGCAGCTCCTACAATGAGCAGTTCTTC.

This clone was seen only a few times. This chain links TRBV28 with TRBJ2-7; 10 bases are a match to TRBD1. The CDR3 sequence is 15 residues long. The junction had 6 bases not matched to a gene; V was cut back by 6 bases and J by 1 base. Germline loops: CDR1 MDHEN, CDR2 SYDVKM. The CDR3 region has the DNA TGTGCCAGCAGCCCCCGGACAGGGGGTTCCTACGAGCAGTACTTC. It yields the protein CASSPRTGGSYEQYF.

This sequence joins TRBV6-5 and TRBJ2-1, with TRBD2 identical over 8 bases. Germline CDR1 MNHEY, CDR2 SVGAGI. With V trimmed by 5 bases and J by 10 bases, 13 bases remained unmatched. The CDR3 spans 15 residues. The CDR3 here is CASSPGTSGRDEQFF. The CDR3 nucleotides read TGTGCCAGCAGTCCGGGGACTAGTGGGCGCGACGAGCAGTTCTTC.

This clone was seen only a few times. The gene calls are TRBV6-5 and TRBJ2-3; the D gene is possibly TRBD1 (6 bases). The V gene's germline CDR1 is MNHEY and CDR2 SVGAGI. There are 15 residues in the CDR3. Between the trimmed V and J ends, which lost 2 bases and 0 bases, there was a span of 9 bases. CDR3 DNA sequence: TGTGCCAGCAGTTACCGGACAGCTAGCACAGATACGCAGTATTTT. Protein sequence: CASSYRTASTDTQYF.

The genes are TRBV28 and TRBJ2-5; TRBD1 aligns across 10 bases. Germline V gives CDR1 MDHEN, CDR2 SYDVKM. Germline trimming cut 7 bases from V and 4 bases from J; bases unmatched to any gene: 12. This CDR3 has 16 amino acids. Here the CDR3 DNA reads TGTGCCAGCAAGTGGTGGGATGGACAGGGGGGAGAGACCCAGTACTTC. This encodes CASKWWDGQGGETQYF.

This clone occurred once. This chain joins TRBV6-4 and TRBJ1-6; D gene ambiguous. Trimming cost V 5 bases and J 10 bases, with 18 bases left between them. Germline lookup yields CDR1 MRHNA and CDR2 SNTAGT. This CDR3 is built from 15 residues. The CDR3 region has the DNA TGTGCCAGCAGTACCCACACCGGGAAGGGCTCACCCCTCCACTTT. This codes for CASSTHTGKGSPLHF.

This clone was recorded once. This chain links TRBV10-3 with TRBJ2-1; TRBD2 aligns across 11 bases. Losses at the gene ends were 6 bases for V and 8 bases for J; bases not matched to a gene: 12. This CDR3 region has 16 residues. Germline V lookup: CDR1 ENHRY, CDR2 SYGVKD. The CDR3 nucleotides read TGTGCCATCAGCCTAGCGGGGGGAGAGCCTAGGGATGAGCAGTTCTTC. It is translated as CAISLAGGEPRDEQFF.

This clone has only a few counts. CDR3 region: CASSLEQGAVKLFF. CDR3 in DNA: TGCGCCAGCAGCTTGGAACAGGGGGCGGTAAAACTGTTTTTT. J is TRBJ1-4 and V is TRBV5-1; 9 nucleotides match TRBD1. J lost 10 bases, V lost 0 bases, and 4 bases had no gene match. CDR1 is SGHRS and CDR2 is YFSETQ in the germline V gene. This CDR3 spans 14 amino acids.